This T cell receptor (beta chain) was profiled in a study of blood T cells in healthy people across ages. Notes on the study in general: Estimates based on one million T cells were treated as lower bounds.

Germline values: CDR1 MDHEN, CDR2 SYDVKM. The V and J ends lost 5 bases and 4 bases, in that order; junction bases with no gene match: 12. CDR3 length equals 17 residues. Then a second PCR, running about 6 to 12 cycles, was carried out with a sample-barcoded 5' primer and a J-beta primer mix. From the 5' RACE reads, TCRdb called clonotypes with MiXCR, one entry per CDR3 protein. Of more than 1 million distinct CDR3 sequences listed, around 45% are singletons. Individuals who donated were healthy Caucasians from Russia aged roughly 6 to 100. Roughly 9 milliliters of peripheral blood were drawn from each donor. As to this clonotype: Its specificity is not known.

The chain uses TRBV28 and TRBJ1-2; the match to TRBD1 covers 11 bases. The sequence was obtained from a woman between 55 and 75 years old in good health. The specimen sequenced was blood. The CDR3 here is CASSPDRDRGAGYGYTF. The CDR3 DNA sequence: TGTGCCAGCAGTCCTGACCGGGACAGGGGGGCTGGCTATGGCTACACCTTC.